A selection of T cell receptor beta chains follows, all from one sample in a study of PD-L1 blockade in urothelial cancer. Libraries were prepared by immunoSEQ multiplex PCR; TCRdb keeps only in-frame clonotypes and omits some of them. Among under 55,000 clones listed, around 80% were seen once. The sequenced sample was PBMCs, obtained around atezolizumab (anti-PD-L1) treatment. The receptors stem from a man aged 55 to 70 with urothelial cancer. CDR3s leave out the opening cysteine and the closing phenylalanine or tryptophan. Fields, in order: J gene, V gene, CDR3 protein.

TRBJ1-5	TRBV6-4	ASSDSTGLSNQPQH
TRBJ1-2	TRBV15	ATSRPGTPTYGYT
TRBJ2-7	TRBV5-4	ASSFFPPGQGEGQY
TRBJ2-5	TRBV5-1	ASSFGQGAETQY
TRBJ1-4	TRBV25-1	ASSVHVVGGEKLF
TRBJ2-1	TRBV11-2	ASSSRQGEDNEQF
TRBJ2-7	TRBV27	ASSFNRGYEQY
TRBJ2-3	TRBV5-1	ASSYSGLDVPDTQY
TRBJ1-1	TRBV5-1	ASSPTGAEAF
TRBJ2-2	TRBV28	ASSPRTGTGGFSGELF
TRBJ2-2	TRBV7-8	ASSLAGAGELF
TRBJ2-3	TRBV5-1	ASSFGELVVDTQY
TRBJ2-5	TRBV5-4	ASSPGVETQY
TRBJ2-3	TRBV30	AWSEGGAFGRTQY
TRBJ1-3	TRBV28	ASSFGTGSIGNTIY
TRBJ2-1	TRBV15	ATSLAGEVNEQF
TRBJ2-2	TRBV28	ASSLPLEGAAILAKTGELF
TRBJ2-5	TRBV7-2	ASSLDGGGLQETQY
TRBJ1-6	TRBV9	ASSVEGLPLH
TRBJ1-2	TRBV25-1	ASSESPAGFLVGYT
TRBJ2-5	TRBV7-9	ASSPTGKQETQY
TRBJ2-2	TRBV7-9	ASSFDGTGSTGELF
TRBJ2-7	TRBV30	AWTGAGGGLSGYEQY
TRBJ2-7	TRBV11-2	ASSSDLRGPSSYEQY
TRBJ1-2	TRBV6-5	ASTRQGGGYGYT
TRBJ2-5	TRBV7-2	ASSLGTGRAGETQY